The next 9 T cell receptor beta chains were all read from a single sample in a study of cytomegalovirus exposure and HLA in healthy donors. 60 Vbeta and 13 Jbeta primers were used in PCR. Measured with immunoSEQ multiplex PCR; TCRdb has only the in-frame clones, and not every one. The sample shows 130,000 or so clones, around 80% of them seen only once. The specimen sequenced was PBMCs. Receptors were obtained from a man aged 35-49 years in good health and CMV-seronegative.

This clone was detected only a few times. The rearrangement joins TRBV7-2 to TRBJ2-7; D possibly corresponds to TRBD1 (5 bases). Germline values: CDR1 SGHTA, CDR2 FQGNSA. V gave up 3 bases and J gave up 1 base, with 10 bases separating them. This CDR3 is 14 amino acids long. This chain's CDR3 is CASSLAAGSYEQYF. The CDR3 nucleotides read TGTGCCAGCAGCTTGGCGGCAGGGTCCTACGAGCAGTACTTC.

V and J are TRBV5-6 and TRBJ1-1, with 7 nucleotides matching TRBD1. Germline CDR1 and CDR2: SGHDT and YYEEEE. The junction had 3 bases not matched to a gene; V was cut back by 0 bases and J by 10 bases. The CDR3 consists of 12 residues. CDR3 residues: CASSLARGAAFF. In DNA, the CDR3 is TGTGCCAGCAGCTTGGCCAGGGGGGCAGCTTTCTTT.

The genes are TRBV9 and TRBJ1-2, with TRBD1 as a possible D gene (5 bases). This CDR3 contains 17 residues. The germline V gene has CDR1 SGDLS and CDR2 YYNGEE. Between the trimmed V and J ends, which lost 4 bases and 0 bases, there was a span of 19 bases. The CDR3: CASSPRDSPFTNYGYTF. The CDR3 coding sequence is TGTGCCAGCAGCCCTCGTGACAGCCCGTTTACTAACTATGGCTACACCTTC. The complete variable domain, with remaining parts taken from reference TRBV9 and TRBJ1-2, reads DSGVTQTPKHLITATGQRVTLRCSPRSGDLSVYWYQQSLDQGLQFLIQYYNGEERAKGNILERFSAQQFPDLHSELNLSSLELGDSALYFCASSPRDSPFTNYGYTFGSGTRLTVV.

In this sample, this clone turned up a few times. V is TRBV7-9 and J is TRBJ1-6, with no clear D. V lost 5 bases and J lost 9, with 11 bases in between. The CDR3 covers 13 residues. Per the germline V gene, CDR1 is SEHNR and CDR2 is FQNEAQ (reference sequence). CDR3: CASSQSLSSPLHF. CDR3 DNA: TGTGCCAGCAGCCAATCCCTGAGTTCACCCCTCCACTTT. The variable domain in full, with the rest retrieved from reference TRBV7-9 and TRBJ1-6, is DTGVSQNPRHKITKRGQNVTFRCDPISEHNRLYWYRQTLGQGPEFLTYFQNEAQLEKSRLLSDRFSAERPKGSFSTLEIQRTEQGDSAMYLCASSQSLSSPLHFGNGTRLTVT.

The J gene is TRBJ1-2, the V gene TRBV7-2; 7 bases are a match to TRBD1. Germline loops: CDR1 SGHTA, CDR2 FQGNSA. The junction had 11 bases not matched to a gene; V was cut back by 0 bases and J by 4 bases. The CDR3 sequence is 17 residues long. DNA of the CDR3: TGTGCCAGCAGCTTAGCCTTGGAGACAGGGAAGATCTATGGCTACACCTTC. As protein: CASSLALETGKIYGYTF.

The V gene is TRBV28, the J gene TRBJ1-1; 12 positions agree with TRBD1. The germline CDR1 and CDR2 sequences are MDHEN and SYDVKM. The CDR3 sequence is 17 residues long. The trim removed 5 bases at V and 2 bases at J, leaving 9 bases unmatched. CDR3 amino acids: CASSKGTGGSKNTEAFF. The DNA for the CDR3 is TGTGCCAGCAGTAAAGGGACAGGGGGCTCGAAAAACACTGAAGCTTTCTTT.

The chain has TRBV9 and TRBJ2-1, with 9 nucleotides matching TRBD2. The V gene's germline CDR1 is SGDLS and CDR2 YYNGEE. The junction had 11 bases not matched to a gene; V was cut back by 0 bases and J by 7 bases. CDR3 length: 17 amino acids. The CDR3 reads CASSVAEWAGGPNEQFF. CDR3 DNA sequence: TGTGCCAGCAGCGTAGCTGAATGGGCGGGGGGGCCTAATGAGCAGTTCTTC.

Details on this clone: Other DNA variants within this sample encode the same CDR3. The V and J genes are TRBV18 and TRBJ1-1; 9 nucleotides agree with TRBD1. V gave up 3 bases and J gave up 1 base; unmatched junction bases: 3. CDR1 is KGHSH, CDR2 LQKENI, per germline. This CDR3 is built from 15 residues. The CDR3 reads CASSPRTGENTEAFF. The CDR3 region has the DNA TGTGCCAGCTCACCGAGGACAGGGGAGAACACTGAAGCTTTCTTT.

This chain connects TRBV6-6 to TRBJ1-1, with D unclear. Germline V gene lookup returns CDR1 MNHNY and CDR2 SVGAGI (reference sequence). The CDR3 consists of 13 residues. V lost 6 bases and J 6 bases, leaving 14 bases between the germline ends. The CDR3 nucleotides read TGTGCCAGCAGCCGGGAATTTTCGGCTGAAGCTTTCTTT. Amino acid sequence: CASSREFSAEAFF.